Listed here are 20 T cell receptor beta chains from one sample, sequenced in a study of blood T cell repertoires in COVID-19. TCRdb's copy holds only in-frame clones and misses some; the assay was immunoSEQ multiplex PCR. The table lists 180,000 or so clones, approximately 83% of them singletons. Sample: peripheral blood. The receptors were gathered from a man between 60 and 70 years old with acute or convalescent COVID-19.

V and J are TRBV25-1 and TRBJ1-6; possible D gene TRBD1, 6 bases. The germline V gene encodes CDR1 MGHDK and CDR2 SYGVNS. This CDR3 comprises 13 residues. Trimming removed 8 bases from V and 7 bases from J, with 12 bases in between. As DNA, the CDR3 is TGTGCCAGCGGCGGACAGTCAAATTCACCCCTCCACTTT. Translation gives CASGGQSNSPLHF. The whole variable domain, remainder taken from reference TRBV25-1 and TRBJ1-6, is EADIYQTPRYLVIGTGKKITLECSQTMGHDKMYWYQQDPGMELHLIHYSYGVNSTEKGDLSSESTVSRIRTEHFPLTLESARPSHTSQYLCASGGQSNSPLHFGNGTRLTVT.

This clone has more than one count but fewer than ten. J is TRBJ1-2 and V is TRBV4-1; 7 nucleotides align to TRBD1. From germline, CDR1 is MGHRA and CDR2 YSYEKL. CDR3 length: 16 amino acids. V trimming: 3 bases; J trimming: 1 base; junction bases outside the gene matches: 8. In nucleotides, the CDR3 is TGCGCCAGCAGCCAGACCACAGGGGCCCGTAACTATGGCTACACCTTC. This sequence encodes CASSQTTGARNYGYTF.

This clone turned up a few times. This chain joins TRBV7-2 and TRBJ1-4; 7 nucleotides align to TRBD1. Germline V gene data show CDR1 as SGHTA and CDR2 as FQGNSA. The length of the CDR3 is 16 residues. V shed 1 base, J shed 4 bases, and the junction held 6 bases outside the gene matches. CDR3 sequence reads: CASSLGPGGNNEKLFF. In nucleotides, the CDR3 is TGTGCCAGCAGCTTAGGGCCAGGGGGAAATAATGAAAAACTGTTTTTT. The full variable domain, with the rest looked up from reference TRBV7-2 and TRBJ1-4, is GAGVSQSPSNKVTEKGKDVELRCDPISGHTALYWYRQSLGQGLEFLIYFQGNSAPDKSGLPSDRFSAERTGGSVSTLTIQRTQQEDSAVYLCASSLGPGGNNEKLFFGSGTQLSVL.

The CDR3 sequence: CASSSGLAGVGEQFF. Here the CDR3 DNA reads TGTGCCAGCAGCTCCGGACTAGCGGGAGTCGGCGAGCAGTTCTTC. The chain joins TRBV9 to TRBJ2-1, with 13 bases matching TRBD2. This CDR3 region has 15 residues. Trimming took 4 bases from V and 10 from J; bases not matched to a gene: 8. Germline CDR1 reads SGDLS; CDR2 reads YYNGEE.

The chain uses TRBV5-8 and TRBJ1-4; 10 bases map to TRBD1. Germline V gene lookup returns CDR1 SGHTS and CDR2 YDEGEE. This CDR3 comprises 17 residues. J was trimmed by 0 bases and V by 6 bases; bases with no gene match: 8. Here the CDR3 reads CASTLGTGAATNEKLFF. The CDR3 region has the DNA TGTGCCAGCACGCTCGGGACAGGGGCGGCAACTAATGAAAAACTGTTTTTT.

V gene TRBV28 combines with J gene TRBJ1-1; D is perhaps TRBD1 (5 bases). The V end lost 7 bases, the J end lost 6 bases, and 12 bases lay between the germline ends. Germline V lookup: CDR1 MDHEN, CDR2 SYDVKM. There are 12 residues in the CDR3. The CDR3 DNA reads TGTGCCAGCACCCCAGGGTTCCCTGAAGCTTTCTTT. This gives the protein CASTPGFPEAFF.

The chain has TRBV7-2 and TRBJ1-1; maybe TRBD1 (6 bases). The CDR3 is 16 amino acids. Trimming left V 1 base short and J 0 bases short, with 12 bases between. The germline V gene has CDR1 SGHTA and CDR2 FQGNSA. This chain's CDR3 is CASSLVWTDMNTEAFF. Here the CDR3 DNA reads TGTGCCAGCAGCTTAGTTTGGACAGACATGAACACTGAAGCTTTCTTT.

The chain recombines TRBV9 with TRBJ1-3; the D gene is possibly TRBD1 (5 bases). Germline loops: CDR1 SGDLS, CDR2 YYNGEE. With 6 bases removed from V and 3 bases from J, the gap between germline ends came to 13 bases. The CDR3 runs 14 residues. The CDR3 protein is CASTLGQFGNTIYF. CDR3 bases: TGTGCCAGCACCTTGGGGCAGTTTGGAAACACCATATATTTT.

This chain connects TRBV5-4 to TRBJ2-1; 8 bases fit TRBD2. The CDR3 sequence is 15 residues long. V lost 3 bases and J lost 8; bases outside the gene matches: 10. Per the germline V gene, CDR1 is SGHNT and CDR2 is YYREEE (reference sequence). DNA for the CDR3: TGTGCCAGCAGCTCCCCCGGGGGGGTTAGGGATGAGCAGTTCTTC. As protein: CASSSPGGVRDEQFF.

The rearrangement joins TRBV2 to TRBJ2-1, with TRBD2 identical over 9 bases. This CDR3 spans 15 amino acids. The V gene end was trimmed by 6 bases and the J gene end by 10 bases; junction bases not matched to a gene: 13. Per the germline V gene, CDR1 is SNHLY and CDR2 is FYNNEI. CDR3 nucleotide sequence: TGTGCCAGCAGCGCCATAGCGGGAGCCTCTGGGGAGCAGTTCTTC. Amino acid sequence: CASSAIAGASGEQFF.

The J gene is TRBJ1-3, the V gene TRBV30; TRBD1 might be the D (6 bases). Germline assignment: CDR1 GTSNPN and CDR2 SVGIG (reference sequence). This CDR3 is 13 amino acids long. V lost 4 bases, J lost 4 bases, and 11 bases lay in between. CDR3 region: CAWNRDIGNTIYF. The CDR3 nucleotides are TGTGCCTGGAACCGGGACATAGGAAACACCATATATTTT.

The rearrangement uses TRBV12-1 and TRBJ2-5; the table assigns TRBD2, which was not confirmed against the DNA. TRBV12-1 is reported as a pseudogene. The CDR3 runs to 17 residues. The CDR3 region has the DNA TGTGCCAGCAGCTCCCACCGGCTAGCGGGAATTTGGGAGACCCAGTACTTC. Its translation is CASSSHRLAGIWETQYF.

Only a few counts were recorded for this clone. Other DNA sequences in this specimen translate into the identical CDR3. The J gene is TRBJ2-7, the V gene TRBV5-1; TRBD1 matches at 10 bases. V lost 3 bases to trimming and J lost 1 base; unmatched junction nucleotides: 4. Germline assignment: CDR1 SGHRS and CDR2 YFSETQ. This CDR3 contains 15 residues. This chain's CDR3 is CASSWGQGRSYEQYF. The CDR3 nucleotides are TGCGCCAGCAGCTGGGGACAGGGGCGATCCTACGAGCAGTACTTC.

This chain joins TRBV10-3 and TRBJ2-7; 9 bases are a match to TRBD2. This CDR3 is 15 amino acids long. Losses at the gene ends were 6 bases for V and 2 bases for J; bases not matched to a gene: 8. Germline V gene data show CDR1 as ENHRY and CDR2 as SYGVKD. The CDR3 nucleotides read TGTGCCATCAGCAAGGTAGCGGGGGAGGCCTACGAGCAGTACTTC. Protein sequence: CAISKVAGEAYEQYF.

The chain is built from TRBV7-2 and TRBJ1-1; a weak D match, TRBD1 (6 bases). Germline V lookup: CDR1 SGHTA, CDR2 FQGNSA. The V end was cut by 4 bases, the J end by 0 bases, with 15 bases between. CDR3 length: 16 amino acids. The CDR3 reads CASSSPRGQLNTEAFF. The CDR3 DNA sequence: TGTGCCAGCAGCTCACCTCGAGGACAGCTGAACACTGAAGCTTTCTTT.

The chain employs TRBV6-1 and TRBJ2-1; maybe TRBD2 (6 bases). Germline V gene sequence: CDR1 MNHNS, CDR2 SASEGT. This CDR3 contains 17 residues. Between the trimmed V and J ends, which lost 0 bases and 7 bases, there was a span of 19 bases. DNA for the CDR3: TGTGCCAGCAGTGAAGCGCGGGGCGCCAGAGGGTTGAATGAGCAGTTCTTC. Its protein product is CASSEARGARGLNEQFF.

The V and J genes are TRBV7-3 and TRBJ1-1; a possible D gene is TRBD1 (5 bases). There are 14 residues in the CDR3. Germline CDR1 and CDR2: SGHTA and FQGTGA. V gave up 6 bases and J gave up 1 base, with 12 bases separating them. CDR3 DNA sequence: TGTGCCAGCAGAACCCAGGGTGCGAACACTGAAGCTTTCTTT. Residues: CASRTQGANTEAFF.

Note on this clone: Other DNA sequences from this sample encode an identical CDR3 as well. J is TRBJ2-7 and V is TRBV5-8, with a possible D match to TRBD1 (5 bases). The CDR3 spans 14 residues. The V end lost 0 bases, the J end lost 0 bases, and 7 bases lay between the germline ends. In germline, CDR1 is SGHTS, CDR2 YDEGEE. The CDR3 nucleotides are TGTGCCAGCAGCTTGGGCCAGGGCTCCTACGAGCAGTACTTC. Protein product: CASSLGQGSYEQYF.

This clone was detected only a few times. This chain links TRBV11-2 with TRBJ1-1; D might be TRBD1 (5 bases). The length of the CDR3 is 13 residues. CDR1 is SGHAT, CDR2 FQNNGV, per germline. The V gene lost 1 base and the J gene lost 11 bases, with 14 bases spanning the gap. The chain's CDR3 is CASSLVVGGRAFF. The CDR3 DNA reads TGTGCCAGCAGCTTAGTTGTGGGGGGTAGGGCTTTCTTT.

The chain has TRBV2 and TRBJ2-1; 9 bases fit TRBD1. Germline CDR1 reads SNHLY; CDR2 reads FYNNEI. The CDR3 consists of 13 residues. V shed 9 bases, J shed 8 bases, and the junction held 8 bases outside the gene matches. The CDR3 here is CASQGQGEDEQFF. The DNA of the CDR3 is TGTGCCAGTCAGGGACAGGGAGAGGATGAGCAGTTCTTC.